Detailed here is one T cell receptor beta chain. No cognate antigen has been identified for it. No much larger clonotype is one base removed from it; base qualities were not supplied. TCRbeta CDR3 regions were amplified from genomic DNA using the immunoSEQ Assay, a bias-controlled multiplex PCR. On the authors' methods: The number of nucleated cells in each sample was estimated from the amplification of reference gene primers within the assay. To quantify the absolute abundance of each unique TCRbeta CDR3 rearrangement, sequence reads were collapsed and filtered. For each sample, productive Simpson clonality was calculated by taking the square root of Simpson's diversity index across productive rearrangements. TCRdb holds this immuneACCESS table with in-frame rearrangements only. Some clones are missing; in checked studies, unresolved V genes explain under half, and the rest has no known cause. The V and J calls and clone size come from that table; D and trimming were worked out from the DNA. The sample table contains roughly 190,000 clones; only one count was recorded for 80% of them. The ten largest clones represent around 6.9% of the sample.

The data belong to a study of blood T cell repertoires in COVID-19 (dated by TCRdb to the early 2020s). Study-wide context: Samples covering the acute and convalescent phases of COVID-19 were provided by collaborators in the United States, Italy and Spain. Samples came from the ongoing ImmuneRACE study (first 160 participants) plus 1,254 subjects from 6 global collaborators. A de-identified subject ID, COVID-19 status, age in years and sex were almost always included in the sample metadata. The dataset comprised deeply sampled blood TCRbeta repertoires from subjects exposed to, actively infected with, or recovered from COVID-19. Where HLA class I and class II types were available, the types were taken from metadata supplied by the sample provider, not from assay-based typing. The repertoires were released in a freely available public database intended as a resource for research on the immune response to SARS-CoV-2. The material from the prospective study consisted of cDNA or gDNA derived from T cells, B-cell-depleted T cells, or PBMCs.

Relative to germline, V is 4 bases shorter and J is 0 bases shorter, with 11 bases between their ends. Via the germline V gene, CDR1 is SGHRS and CDR2 YFSETQ. Counted from cysteine to phenylalanine, this CDR3 has 15 amino acids. Just the 45-base CDR3 DNA is kept, in frame starting at base 1. What the research found in general, with its limitations: How much clinical and demographic metadata was included differed by source and by participant, and the metadata was provided uncurated.

Whole blood was collected in K2EDTA tubes by collaborating institutions according to the institutions' own protocols. For TCRbeta analysis, collaborators shipped samples as frozen whole blood, isolated PBMCs, or DNA extracted from either of those sample types. Sequenced sample: peripheral blood. The source is a man aged 60 to 69 with acute or convalescent COVID-19. The rearranged segments are TRBV5-1 and TRBJ1-5; no confident D gene assignment can be made. This receptor carries the CDR3 CASSPGELSNQPQHF. The nucleotides are TGCGCCAGCAGCCCGGGAGAGCTTAGCAATCAGCCCCAGCATTTT.